At least ten counts were recorded for the clone carrying this TCR beta chain. Its antigen is currently unknown. The CDR3 is 14 residues long. Between the trimmed V and J ends, which lost 3 bases and 4 bases, there was a span of 11 bases. CDR1 and CDR2 (germline): KGHDR, SFDVKD. The data stem from a study of T cells after posttransplantation cyclophosphamide. Overall study findings and caveats: Recipient CMV seropositivity and CMV reactivation strongly tracked TRB clonality. TRB overlap between skin or GI tissue T cells and blood was limited. Donor CD8+ memory clones often dominated recipient blood repertoires at later times.

The data were produced by immunoSEQ multiplex PCR, yet TCRdb's version contains in-frame clones alone and is incomplete. Altogether about 37,000 clones were found in the sample, and no singletons occur. On the day of bone marrow donation, the related graft donor provided peripheral blood. Input material: PBMCs. The chain couples TRBV24-1 to TRBJ1-2; no clear D gene. This sequence was found in a man aged 25 to 45 in good health and a related stem cell transplant donor. The CDR3 protein is CATSDSSRGYGYTF. CDR3 nucleotide sequence: TGTGCCACCAGTGATAGTTCTAGAGGCTATGGCTACACCTTC.